These 3 T cell receptor beta chains share one sample of origin, sequenced in a study of cytomegalovirus exposure and HLA in healthy donors. The PCR ran on 60 Vbeta and 13 Jbeta primers. TCRdb's copy holds only in-frame clones and misses some; the assay was immunoSEQ multiplex PCR. Seen here are over 65,000 clones, roughly 76% observed once, and the top ten hold 7.2%. Sequenced input: PBMCs. The origin of the receptors is a woman aged 40 to 55 in good health and CMV-seronegative.

This clone was observed once. The chain combines TRBV9 with TRBJ1-2, with D uncertain. Germline V gene sequence: CDR1 SGDLS, CDR2 YYNGEE. V was shortened by 3 bases and J by 4 bases, with 13 bases between the two germline ends. The CDR3 spans 14 residues. The CDR3 DNA is TGTGCCAGCAGCGCCCTCGGTGGGAGCTATGGCTACACCTTC. This encodes CASSALGGSYGYTF.

The genes are TRBV5-6 and TRBJ1-4; 7 bases fit TRBD1. The germline CDR1 and CDR2 sequences are SGHDT and YYEEEE. V was clipped by 5 bases and J by 8 bases; unmatched bases: 12. CDR3 size: 15 residues. CDR3 in amino acids: CASRSQTGSKEKLFF. The CDR3 DNA reads TGTGCCAGCAGATCACAGACAGGGAGTAAAGAAAAACTGTTTTTT. The full variable domain, rest sourced from reference TRBV5-6 and TRBJ1-4, is DAGVTQSPTHLIKTRGQQVTLRCSPKSGHDTVSWYQQALGQGPQFIFQYYEEEERQRGNFPDRFSGHQFPNYSSELNVNALLLGDSALYLCASRSQTGSKEKLFFGSGTQLSVL.

The chain is built from TRBV6-4 and TRBJ1-4; 7 bases agree with TRBD1. The CDR3 spans 15 residues. Germline CDR1 and CDR2: MRHNA and SNTAGT. Trimming took 6 bases from V and 0 from J; bases not matched to a gene: 4. CDR3: CASRRQGSTNEKLFF. The DNA for the CDR3 is TGTGCCAGCAGAAGACAGGGTTCAACTAATGAAAAACTGTTTTTT.